A single sample is the source of the 8 T cell receptor beta chains below, sequenced in a study of T cell repertoires in cytomegalovirus infection. TCRdb redid the calling of the reads with MiXCR, one entry per CDR3 protein. The data hold 70,000 or so distinct CDR3 sequences, with more than 25% observed a single time. No antigen has been identified for these receptors. Specimen: CD8+ T cells from cultured PBMCs, collected from culture after CMV antigen stimulation. All receptors come from a human donor in good health (CMV status not recorded). Some clones in this sample may be carry-over from other donors' samples.

There are a few counts of this clonotype. This chain uses TRBV13 with TRBJ1-6, with unresolved D. V gave up 6 bases and J gave up 6 bases, with 12 bases separating them. Germline V gene data show CDR1 as PRHDT and CDR2 as FYEKMQ (reference sequence). The CDR3 is 14 residues long. This CDR3 is CASRLQEGNSPLHF. Here the CDR3 DNA reads TGTGCCAGCAGATTGCAGGAGGGTAATTCACCCCTCCACTTT. Variable domain in full (rest from reference TRBV13 and TRBJ1-6): AAGVIQSPRHLIKEKRETATLKCYPIPRHDTVYWYQQGPGQDPQFLISFYEKMQSDKGSIPDRFSAQQFSDYHSELNMSSLELGDSALYFCASRLQEGNSPLHFGNGTRLTVT.

A remark on this clonotype: The junction does not match germline at one end; this may be a read error. This chain links TRBV7-9 with TRBJ2-1; 8 bases line up with TRBD2. The CDR3 extends over 14 amino acids. Germline assignment: CDR1 SEHNR and CDR2 FQNEAQ (reference sequence). The CDR3 is CVSRLAGEINEQFF. CDR3 coding DNA: TGTGTCAGCCGGCTAGCGGGCGAAATAAATGAGCAGTTCTTC. The full variable domain, with the rest looked up from reference TRBV7-9 and TRBJ2-1, is DTGVSQNPRHKITKRGQNVTFRCDPISEHNRLYWYRQTLGQGPEFLTYFQNEAQLEKSRLLSDRFSAERPKGSFSTLEIQRTEQGDSAMYLCVSRLAGEINEQFFGPGTRLTVL.

The chain uses TRBV6-2 or TRBV6-3 and TRBJ2-7; the match to TRBD1 covers 7 bases. Germline CDR1 is MNHEY and CDR2 is SVGEGT. Trimming took 4 bases from V and 0 from J; bases not matched to a gene: 6. The CDR3 runs to 15 residues. The CDR3 sequence is CASSSPRDSSYEQYF. The DNA of the CDR3 is TGTGCCAGCAGTTCCCCCCGGGACAGCTCCTACGAGCAGTACTTC.

This clonotype was picked up many times. This sequence joins TRBV27 and TRBJ2-7; weak D call: TRBD1 (5 bases). CDR3 length: 14 amino acids. Germline V gives CDR1 MNHEY, CDR2 SMNVEV (reference sequence). V lost 1 base and J 4 bases, leaving 11 bases between the germline ends. The CDR3 sequence is CASSLLGRAYEQYF. Written as DNA, the CDR3 is TGTGCCAGCAGTTTATTGGGCAGGGCGTACGAGCAGTACTTC.

This clonotype was counted a few times. J is TRBJ2-2 and V is TRBV27; D could derive from TRBD1 or TRBD2 (6 bases each). Germline CDR1 and CDR2: MNHEY and SMNVEV (reference sequence). This CDR3 has 13 residues. Trimming took 3 bases from V and 8 from J, leaving 10 bases between them. Here the CDR3 DNA reads TGTGCCAGCAGTTTGGGGGGCGGGGGGGAGCTGTTTTTT. Translated, it gives CASSLGGGGELFF.

This clonotype has only a few counts. The chain combines TRBV7-9 with TRBJ1-1; 9 bases agree with TRBD1. Germline V gene lookup returns CDR1 SEHNR and CDR2 FQNEAQ (reference sequence). Trimming cost V 4 bases and J 4 bases; bases outside gene matches: 10. The CDR3 loop spans 16 amino acids. CDR3 in amino acids: CASSSQAGTGTTEAFF. As DNA, the CDR3 is TGTGCCAGCAGCTCGCAAGCCGGGACAGGGACCACTGAAGCTTTCTTT.

This clonotype was recorded at least ten times. V usage is TRBV7-8 and J usage is TRBJ1-5; 11 bases line up with TRBD1. Germline values: CDR1 SGHVS, CDR2 FQNEAQ. The V and J ends lost 5 bases and 3 bases, in that order; junction bases with no gene match: 6. There are 16 residues in the CDR3. In DNA form, the CDR3 reads TGTGCCAGCAGCCTACGGACAGGGGGCCCCAATCAGCCCCAGCATTTT. This encodes CASSLRTGGPNQPQHF.

This clonotype has more than one count but fewer than ten. V gene TRBV11-3 combines with J gene TRBJ2-1; the D gene is possibly TRBD1 (6 bases). This CDR3 region has 15 residues. Trimming took 5 bases from V and 15 from J, leaving 26 bases between them. Germline values: CDR1 SGHNT, CDR2 YENEEA. CDR3 sequence reads: CASSPRTGQLLSRFF. CDR3 nucleotides: TGTGCCAGCAGCCCGCGCACGGGACAACTCCTGAGCCGGTTCTTC.